This TCR beta chain was identified in a study of blood T cell repertoires in COVID-19. Original processing methods: Counts of nucleated cells, estimated from reference gene primer amplification, were obtained. Profiled with immunoSEQ multiplex PCR; TCRdb holds only in-frame clones, not every one. That table furnishes V, J and clone size, whereas the DNA furnished D and trimming. The table shows fewer than 250,000 clones, with around four fifths occurring only once. V was clipped by 3 bases and J by 2 bases, with 17 bases between them. CDR3 length: 17 residues. Germline V CDR1 and CDR2: MNHNS, SASEGT. Sequencing input: peripheral blood. The clonotype comes from a woman aged 45-65 years with acute or convalescent COVID-19. V is TRBV6-1 and J is TRBJ1-5; no clear D. Here the CDR3 DNA reads TGTGCCAGCAGTGACCTCCCCGGGGTATTCGGCAATCAGCCCCAGCATTTT. Residues: CASSDLPGVFGNQPQHF.